This TCR beta chain stems from a study of blood T cell repertoires in COVID-19 (dated by TCRdb to about 2020). Describing the broader study: Samples covering the acute and convalescent phases of COVID-19 were provided by collaborators in the United States, Italy and Spain. The prospective study material was composed of cDNA or gDNA derived from T cells, B-cell-depleted T cells, or PBMCs. The dataset comprised deeply sampled blood TCRbeta repertoires from subjects exposed to, actively infected with, or recovered from COVID-19. The repertoires were released in a freely available public database meant as a resource for research on the immune response to SARS-CoV-2. The samples were drawn from two sources: the first 160 participants of the ongoing ImmuneRACE study, and 1,200 or so subjects contributed by 6 global collaborators. The sample metadata nearly always contained a de-identified subject ID, COVID-19 status, age in years and sex. Where available, HLA class I and class II types were taken from metadata supplied by the sample provider and were not determined by assay-based typing.

Each collaborating institution followed its own protocols to collect whole blood in K2EDTA tubes. For TCRbeta analysis, collaborators shipped samples in one of three forms: frozen whole blood, isolated PBMCs, or DNA extracted from either of those sample types. Overall study results and their limits: The quantity of clinical and demographic metadata differed by source and by participant and was supplied without curation.

TCRbeta CDR3 regions were amplified from genomic DNA by means of the immunoSEQ Assay, a bias-controlled multiplex PCR. The published analysis was carried out like this. Within the assay, amplification of reference gene primers was used to estimate how many nucleated cells each sample contained. Sequence reads were collapsed and filtered to measure the absolute abundance of every unique TCRbeta CDR3 rearrangement. For each sample, productive Simpson clonality was calculated by taking the square root of Simpson's diversity index across productive rearrangements. TCRdb stores this immuneACCESS table with in-frame sequences only. Part of the clones is absent; in the studies checked, under half of the shortfall reflects unresolved V genes, and no reason is known for the rest. D and trimming come from the DNA, and the V and J calls and clone size come from that table. In this sample the table shows under 150,000 clones, 88% of which occur a single time. 1.5% of the sample belongs to the ten largest clones.

With respect to this clone: This receptor's antigen is unknown. Base-call qualities are not available, and no considerably larger clone is one nucleotide away.

The CDR3 runs 13 residues from the cysteine to the phenylalanine. Of all the DNA, just the CDR3 is kept, 39 bases in frame from base 1. V is trimmed back by 5 bases and J by 8 bases, and the junction contains 5 bases that no gene match accounts for. This sequence was found in a human donor in a cohort sampled during active COVID-19. The rearranged segments are TRBV12-3 or TRBV12-4 and TRBJ1-4; TRBD1 agrees with 7 junctional bases. The specimen sequenced was peripheral blood. The CDR3 sequence is CASSRQGWEKLFF. The DNA sequence is TGTGCCAGCAGTAGACAGGGTTGGGAAAAACTGTTTTTT.